This TCR beta chain was sequenced during a study of blood T cell repertoires in COVID-19. Participant reports of clinical history set cohort assignment. V was trimmed by 1 base and J by 2 bases, leaving 6 bases between them. Germline-derived CDR1 and CDR2 are SGHTA and FQGNSA. The CDR3 spans 14 residues. Sequencing was performed with immunoSEQ multiplex PCR; in TCRdb, only in-frame clones are kept and a portion is missing. Of some 510,000 clones in the sample, approximately 87% were seen once. The sequence was obtained from a woman in her forties who had recovered from COVID-19. This chain links TRBV7-2 with TRBJ1-3; no clear D. Material for sequencing was PBMCs or T cells enriched from blood (not recorded which). CDR3 in amino acids: CASSLGLPGNTIYF. CDR3 DNA sequence: TGTGCCAGCAGCTTAGGTCTTCCTGGAAACACCATATATTTT.